This TCR beta chain appears in the sequencing data of a study of cytomegalovirus exposure and HLA in healthy donors. Note on this clone: Its antigen is unknown.

Study outcomes and limitations: Accurate predictions that matched the HLA-A and HLA-B alleles of most subjects were reportedly made from TCR beta sequences. Earlier analysis yielded a pattern in which most TCR beta V segments were productive about 90% or about 30% of the time.

PCR primers comprised 60 Vbeta and 13 Jbeta primers. Profiled with immunoSEQ multiplex PCR; TCRdb holds only in-frame clones, not every one. Of around 150,000 clones listed, more than 75% are singletons. The specimen sequenced was PBMCs. The TCR sequence derives from a young man in good health and CMV-seronegative.

CDR3 DNA sequence: TGTGCCAGCAGCTTGGACAGGGGCCTTGGGGGCTACACCTTC. It is translated as CASSLDRGLGGYTF. This rearrangement joins TRBV5-6 to TRBJ1-2; 7 bases are shared with TRBD1. Losses at the gene ends were 0 bases for V and 8 bases for J; bases not matched to a gene: 7. The CDR3 runs 14 residues. Germline lookup yields CDR1 SGHDT and CDR2 YYEEEE. Looking up the rest from reference TRBV5-6 and TRBJ1-2 gives the full variable domain: DAGVTQSPTHLIKTRGQQVTLRCSPKSGHDTVSWYQQALGQGPQFIFQYYEEEERQRGNFPDRFSGHQFPNYSSELNVNALLLGDSALYLCASSLDRGLGGYTFGSGTRLTVV.